The 6 T cell receptor beta chains in this list originate from one sample, sequenced in a study of blood T cell repertoires in COVID-19. This table comes from immunoSEQ multiplex PCR, and its TCRdb copy is limited to in-frame clones, with some not included. The sample lists 65,000 to 70,000 clones, approximately 80% occurring once. Sequenced material: peripheral blood. These receptors all come from a human donor in a cohort sampled during active COVID-19.

This clone was seen more than once but under ten times. This sequence joins TRBV7-2 and TRBJ1-2; tentative D call: TRBD1 (6 bases). The germline V gene encodes CDR1 SGHTA and CDR2 FQGNSA. This CDR3 comprises 14 residues. V lost 2 bases and J lost 3, with 10 bases in between. The CDR3 reads CASSLTTGDYGYTF. DNA of the CDR3: TGTGCCAGCAGCTTAACGACAGGAGACTATGGCTACACCTTC.

The CDR3 region has the DNA TGCGCCAGCAGCCAAGATAAAGGGAGGCGTTCTGGGGCCAACGTCCTGACTTTC. Amino acid sequence: CASSQDKGRRSGANVLTF. This chain connects TRBV4-3 to TRBJ2-6; D possibly corresponds to TRBD2 (6 bases). Per germline, CDR1 LGHNA and CDR2 YSLEER. The V end lost 0 bases, the J end lost 1 base, and 13 bases lay between the germline ends. The CDR3 is 18 amino acids.

This clone was counted only a few times. Relative to the germline gene, one junction end is altered; a read error may explain this. V gene TRBV7-2 combines with J gene TRBJ1-1, with TRBD1 identical over 8 bases. The CDR3 totals 15 residues. Germline lookup yields CDR1 SGHTA and CDR2 FQGNSA. CDR3 residues: CASSSISRQGMKQVF. The CDR3 DNA follows: TGTGCCAGCAGCTCAATATCTCGACAGGGGATGAAGCAGGTCTTT.

This clone was picked up a small number of times. This sequence joins TRBV6-2 or TRBV6-3 and TRBJ1-2; D not resolved. This CDR3 spans 16 amino acids. Germline V gene sequence: CDR1 MNHEY, CDR2 SVGEGT. Trimming pared 2 bases from V and 0 bases from J, leaving 13 bases between. CDR3: CASSYSEVFSNYGYTF. DNA of the CDR3: TGTGCCAGCAGTTACAGCGAGGTTTTCTCTAACTATGGCTACACCTTC.

This clone came up once. The genes are TRBV5-6 and TRBJ1-4; no clear D. There are 15 residues in the CDR3. V was clipped by 3 bases and J by 4 bases, with 13 bases between them. CDR1 SGHDT and CDR2 YYEEEE come from the germline V gene. The CDR3 is CASSYEGTRNEKLFF. CDR3 coding DNA: TGTGCCAGCAGCTACGAGGGAACCCGTAATGAAAAACTGTTTTTT. The full variable domain, its missing parts supplied by reference TRBV5-6 and TRBJ1-4, is DAGVTQSPTHLIKTRGQQVTLRCSPKSGHDTVSWYQQALGQGPQFIFQYYEEEERQRGNFPDRFSGHQFPNYSSELNVNALLLGDSALYLCASSYEGTRNEKLFFGSGTQLSVL.

V is TRBV19 and J is TRBJ1-2; D uncertain. With 3 bases removed from V and 7 bases from J, the gap between germline ends came to 18 bases. Germline CDR1 is LNHDA and CDR2 is SQIVND (reference sequence). The CDR3 runs to 15 residues. CDR3 nucleotides: TGTGCCAGTAGTATCGATTGGAGTTCCACCCGTGGCTACACCTTC. Its translation: CASSIDWSSTRGYTF.